This T cell receptor beta chain was identified during a study of shared clonotypes between healthy human individuals. Whole-study findings and limits: Tissue TCR repertoires likely differ from these blood-only repertoires. Expectations were that clonotype sharing among donors would be affected by sequencing depth.

Study donors comprised healthy, HIV-negative adults devoid of recent acute infection or vaccination. The donors were all Caucasian adults (living in Nashville, Tennessee). Generated by immunoSEQ multiplex PCR, the TCRdb table keeps only in-frame clones and is missing some. This sample has about half a million clones, with 60% to 85% found just once. For this clone: Its target is not known.

V gave up 5 bases and J gave up 0 bases; unmatched junction bases: 0. Germline V gene data show CDR1 as SGHTA and CDR2 as FQGNSA. This CDR3 comprises 15 residues. The sample was PBMCs. V is TRBV7-2 and J is TRBJ2-6; 8 bases agree with TRBD2. This TCR derives from a woman aged 40 to 55 in good health. Some clones in this sample may be carry-over from other donors' samples. The CDR3 DNA follows: TGTGCCAGCAGCGCGGGGGGCTCTGGGGCCAACGTCCTGACTTTC. Translated: CASSAGGSGANVLTF.